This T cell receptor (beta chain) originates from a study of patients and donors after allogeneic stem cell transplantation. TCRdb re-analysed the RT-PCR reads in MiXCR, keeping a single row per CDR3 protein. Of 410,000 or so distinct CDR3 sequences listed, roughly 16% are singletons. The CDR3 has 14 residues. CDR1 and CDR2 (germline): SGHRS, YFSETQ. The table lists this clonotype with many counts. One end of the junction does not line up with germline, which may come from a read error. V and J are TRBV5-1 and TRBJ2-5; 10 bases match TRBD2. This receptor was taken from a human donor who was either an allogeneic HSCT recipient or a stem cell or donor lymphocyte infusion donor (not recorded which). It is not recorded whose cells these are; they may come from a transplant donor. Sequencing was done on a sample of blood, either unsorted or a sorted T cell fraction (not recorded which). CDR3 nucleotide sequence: TGTGCCAGCAGCTTAGCGGGGGGCCAAGAGACCCAGTACTTC. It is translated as CASSLAGGQETQYF.